The rows below give T cell receptor beta chains drawn from one sample of a study of cytomegalovirus exposure and HLA in healthy donors. Profiled with immunoSEQ multiplex PCR; TCRdb holds only in-frame clones, not every one. The listing contains some 80,000 clones. The sequenced material came from PBMCs. The receptors shown here come from a woman aged 30 to 39 in good health and CMV-seronegative. CDR3s include the opening cysteine and the closing phenylalanine or tryptophan. A D gene is named only where the DNA matches it firmly.

cdr3_length d_call j_call v_call cdr3_nt cdr3_aa
19 TRBD1 TRBJ1-1 TRBV19 TGTGCCAGTAGTATCGCCCGGTTCCGACAGGGGGCGCGAGGCACTGAAGCTTTCTTT CASSIARFRQGARGTEAFF
14 . TRBJ1-1 TRBV19 TGTGCCAGTAGTATAGGGACAGCGAACACTGAAGCTTTCTTT CASSIGTANTEAFF
14 . TRBJ2-1 TRBV6-1 TGTGCCAGCAGTGAAGCACCAGGGTGGAATGAGCAGTTCTTC CASSEAPGWNEQFF
14 TRBD1 TRBJ2-1 TRBV19 TGTGCCAGTAGTATTGACAGGGTGGTCAATGAGCAGTTCTTC CASSIDRVVNEQFF
15 TRBD1 TRBJ2-7 TRBV5-6 TGTGCCAGCAGCTCCGACAGGGATGGACGGGACGAGCAGTACTTC CASSSDRDGRDEQYF
16 . TRBJ2-3 TRBV5-1 TGCGCCAGCAGCTTGGTAGGCGGGTGGGGCACAGATACGCAGTATTTT CASSLVGGWGTDTQYF
13 TRBD1 TRBJ1-1 TRBV5-1 TGCGCCAGCAGCTTTACAGGGGGCAGTGAAGCTTTCTTT CASSFTGGSEAFF
16 TRBD1 TRBJ2-3 TRBV6-1 TGTGCCAGCAGTGAATGGGACAGATCTAGCACAGATACGCAGTATTTT CASSEWDRSSTDTQYF
17 TRBD2 TRBJ2-3 TRBV19 TGTGCCAGTAGTTTACGGGGGGGCGTATTGAGCACAGATACGCAGTATTTT CASSLRGGVLSTDTQYF
15 TRBD2 TRBJ2-2 TRBV6-5 TGTGCCAGCAGCGTCGGACTAGCTAACACCGGGGAGCTGTTTTTT CASSVGLANTGELFF
14 TRBD1 TRBJ1-1 TRBV2 TGTGCCAGCAGGGTGACAGGGGTGAACACTGAAGCTTTCTTT CASRVTGVNTEAFF
13 . TRBJ1-1 TRBV18 TGTGCCAGCTCACCCGTCAGGGACACTGAAGCTTTCTTT CASSPVRDTEAFF
13 . TRBJ2-5 TRBV6-5 TGTGCCAGCAGTAACAGGTTAGGGGAGACCCAGTACTTC CASSNRLGETQYF
17 TRBD1 TRBJ1-5 TRBV30 TGTGCCTGGAGTGAGGGACAGGGGGCCCTTAGCAATCAGCCCCAGCATTTT CAWSEGQGALSNQPQHF
15 TRBD2 TRBJ2-3 TRBV5-1 TGCGCCAGCAGACAGCGGGAGGGTAGCACAGATACGCAGTATTTT CASRQREGSTDTQYF
16 TRBD1 TRBJ1-2 TRBV10-3 TGTGCCACCAAATTTGCAGGGGGGACAGGGGTACAGGGCTACACCTTC CATKFAGGTGVQGYTF
14 . TRBJ1-2 TRBV28 TGTGCCAGCGGCCCCTACGGGGTCGGTTCTGGCTACACCTTC CASGPYGVGSGYTF
15 . TRBJ1-1 TRBV19 TGTGCCAGTAGTACGAATTCCGGGCTCGCGGGGGAAGCTTTCTTT CASSTNSGLAGEAFF